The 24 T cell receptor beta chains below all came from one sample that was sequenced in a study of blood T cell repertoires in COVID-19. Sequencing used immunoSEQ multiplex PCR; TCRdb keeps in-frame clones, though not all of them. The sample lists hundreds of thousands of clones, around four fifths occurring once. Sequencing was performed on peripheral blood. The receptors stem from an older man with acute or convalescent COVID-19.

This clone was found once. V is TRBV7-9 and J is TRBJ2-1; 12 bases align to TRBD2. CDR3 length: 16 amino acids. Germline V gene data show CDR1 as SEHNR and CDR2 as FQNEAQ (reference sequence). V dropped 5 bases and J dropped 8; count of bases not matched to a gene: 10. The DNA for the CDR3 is TGTGCCAGCAGCCAGACTAGCGGGAGATATATCGATGAGCAGTTCTTC. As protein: CASSQTSGRYIDEQFF.

Here the CDR3 reads CASTRPTSGVTDTQYF. Here the CDR3 DNA reads TGCGCCAGCACTAGACCGACTAGCGGAGTCACAGATACGCAGTATTTT. The chain joins TRBV5-1 to TRBJ2-3, with 9 bases aligning to TRBD2. The ends lost 6 bases at V and 2 bases at J; junction bases unmatched: 10. From germline, CDR1 is SGHRS and CDR2 YFSETQ. The CDR3 is 16 residues long.

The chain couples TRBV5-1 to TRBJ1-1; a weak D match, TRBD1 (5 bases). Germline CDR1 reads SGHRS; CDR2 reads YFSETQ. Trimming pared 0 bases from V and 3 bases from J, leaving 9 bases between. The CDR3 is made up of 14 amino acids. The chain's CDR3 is CASSLGQTYTEAFF. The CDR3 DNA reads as TGCGCCAGCAGCTTGGGACAGACATACACTGAAGCTTTCTTT. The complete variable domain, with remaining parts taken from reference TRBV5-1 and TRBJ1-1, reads KAGVTQTPRYLIKTRGQQVTLSCSPISGHRSVSWYQQTPGQGLQFLFEYFSETQRNKGNFPGRFSGRQFSNSRSEMNVSTLELGDSALYLCASSLGQTYTEAFFGQGTRLTVV.

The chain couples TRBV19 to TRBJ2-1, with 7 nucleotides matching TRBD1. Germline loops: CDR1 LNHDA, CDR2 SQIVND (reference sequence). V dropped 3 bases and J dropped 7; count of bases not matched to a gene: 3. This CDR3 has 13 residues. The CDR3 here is CASSIYRGNEQFF. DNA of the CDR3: TGTGCCAGTAGTATCTACAGGGGAAATGAGCAGTTCTTC.

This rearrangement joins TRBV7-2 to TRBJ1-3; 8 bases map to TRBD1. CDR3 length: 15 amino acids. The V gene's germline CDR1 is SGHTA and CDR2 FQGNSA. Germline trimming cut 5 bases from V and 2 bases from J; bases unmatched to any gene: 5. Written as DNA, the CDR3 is TGTGCCAGCAGCGGGGGACAGGTTACTGGAAACACCATATATTTT. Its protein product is CASSGGQVTGNTIYF.

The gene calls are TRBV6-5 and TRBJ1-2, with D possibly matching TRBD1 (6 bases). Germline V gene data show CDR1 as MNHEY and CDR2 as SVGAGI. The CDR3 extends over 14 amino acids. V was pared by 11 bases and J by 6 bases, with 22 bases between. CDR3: CAARRGGAQNGYTF. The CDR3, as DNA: TGTGCCGCACGCCGGGGGGGCGCTCAAAATGGCTACACCTTC.

CDR3 sequence (DNA): TGCGCCAGCAGGGCCTTGCTTACAGGTACCTACGAGCAGTACTTC. Amino acids: CASRALLTGTYEQYF. This chain connects TRBV5-1 to TRBJ2-7; D possibly corresponds to TRBD1 (5 bases). The germline V gene encodes CDR1 SGHRS and CDR2 YFSETQ. The CDR3 covers 15 residues. The V end was cut by 5 bases, the J end by 2 bases, with 17 bases between. Together with reference TRBV5-1 and TRBJ2-7, the CDR3 gives the full variable domain: KAGVTQTPRYLIKTRGQQVTLSCSPISGHRSVSWYQQTPGQGLQFLFEYFSETQRNKGNFPGRFSGRQFSNSRSEMNVSTLELGDSALYLCASRALLTGTYEQYFGPGTRLTVT.

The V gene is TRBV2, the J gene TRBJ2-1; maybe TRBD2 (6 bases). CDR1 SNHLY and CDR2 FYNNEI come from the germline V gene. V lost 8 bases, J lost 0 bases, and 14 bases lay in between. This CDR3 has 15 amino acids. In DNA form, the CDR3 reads TGTGCCAGCCGGCGGGATCACATCTCCTACAATGAGCAGTTCTTC. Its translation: CASRRDHISYNEQFF.

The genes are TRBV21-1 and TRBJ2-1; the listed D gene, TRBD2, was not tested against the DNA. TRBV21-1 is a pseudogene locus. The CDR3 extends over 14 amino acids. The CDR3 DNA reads TGTGCCAGCAGCGGGAGGGTCTCCTACAATGAGCAGTTCTTC. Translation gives CASSGRVSYNEQFF.

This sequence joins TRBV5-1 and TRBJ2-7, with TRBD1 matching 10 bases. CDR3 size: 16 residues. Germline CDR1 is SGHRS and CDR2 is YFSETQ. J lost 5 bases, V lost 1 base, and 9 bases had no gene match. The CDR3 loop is CASSLMSTGGYHEQYF. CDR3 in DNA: TGCGCCAGCAGCTTGATGTCGACAGGGGGCTACCACGAGCAGTACTTC.

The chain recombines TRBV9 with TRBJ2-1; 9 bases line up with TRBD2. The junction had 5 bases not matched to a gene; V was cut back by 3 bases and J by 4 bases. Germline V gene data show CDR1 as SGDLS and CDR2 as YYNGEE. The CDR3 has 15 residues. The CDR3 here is CASSALAGLYNEQFF. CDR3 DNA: TGTGCCAGCAGCGCCCTAGCGGGGCTTTACAATGAGCAGTTCTTC.

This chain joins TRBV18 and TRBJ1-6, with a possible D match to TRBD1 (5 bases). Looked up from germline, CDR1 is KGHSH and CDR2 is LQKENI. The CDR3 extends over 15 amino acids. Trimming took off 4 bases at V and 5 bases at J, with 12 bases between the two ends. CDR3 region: CASSLQGTDNSPLHF. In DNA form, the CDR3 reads TGTGCCAGCTCACTGCAGGGAACCGATAATTCACCCCTCCACTTT.

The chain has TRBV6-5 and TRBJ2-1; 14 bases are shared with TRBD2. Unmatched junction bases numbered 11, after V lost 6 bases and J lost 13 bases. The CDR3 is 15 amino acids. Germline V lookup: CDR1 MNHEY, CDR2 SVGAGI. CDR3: CASRYGGLAGGTQFF. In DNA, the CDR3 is TGTGCCAGCAGATACGGAGGACTAGCGGGAGGAACCCAGTTCTTC.

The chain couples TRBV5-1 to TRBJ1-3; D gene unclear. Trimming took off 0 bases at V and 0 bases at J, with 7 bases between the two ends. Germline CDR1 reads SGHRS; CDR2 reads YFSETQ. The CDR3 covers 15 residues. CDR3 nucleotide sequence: TGCGCCAGCAGCTTGGAAACAGTCTCTGGAAACACCATATATTTT. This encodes CASSLETVSGNTIYF.

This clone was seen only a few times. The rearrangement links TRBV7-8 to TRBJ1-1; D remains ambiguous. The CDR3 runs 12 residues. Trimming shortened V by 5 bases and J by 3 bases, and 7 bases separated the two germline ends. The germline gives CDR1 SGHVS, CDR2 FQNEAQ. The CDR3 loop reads CASSPYYTEAFF. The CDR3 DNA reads TGTGCCAGCAGCCCGTATTACACTGAAGCTTTCTTT.

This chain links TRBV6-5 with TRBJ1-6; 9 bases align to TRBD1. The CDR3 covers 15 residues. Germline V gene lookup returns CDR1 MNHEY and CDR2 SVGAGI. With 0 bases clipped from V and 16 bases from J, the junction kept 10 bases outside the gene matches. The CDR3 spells CASSYSHRGPPGLHF. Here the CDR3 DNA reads TGTGCCAGCAGTTACTCGCACAGGGGGCCTCCCGGGCTCCACTTT.

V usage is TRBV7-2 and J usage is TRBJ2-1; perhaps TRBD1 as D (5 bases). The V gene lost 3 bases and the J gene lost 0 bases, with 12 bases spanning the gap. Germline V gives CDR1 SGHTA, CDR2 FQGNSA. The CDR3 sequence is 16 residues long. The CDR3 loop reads CASSFLQGSSYNEQFF. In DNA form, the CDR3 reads TGTGCCAGCAGCTTTCTCCAGGGAAGCTCCTACAATGAGCAGTTCTTC.

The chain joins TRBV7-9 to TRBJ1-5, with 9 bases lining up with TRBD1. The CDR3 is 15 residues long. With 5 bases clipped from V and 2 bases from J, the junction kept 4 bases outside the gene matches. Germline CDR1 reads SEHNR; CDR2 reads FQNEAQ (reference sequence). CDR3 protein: CASSRGQGGNQPQHF. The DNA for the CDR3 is TGTGCCAGCAGCAGGGGACAGGGCGGCAATCAGCCCCAGCATTTT.

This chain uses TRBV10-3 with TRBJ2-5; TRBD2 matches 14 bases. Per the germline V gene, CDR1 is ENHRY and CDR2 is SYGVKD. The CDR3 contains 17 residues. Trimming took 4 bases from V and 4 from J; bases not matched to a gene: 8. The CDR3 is CAISGGLAGALVETQYF. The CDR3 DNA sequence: TGTGCCATCAGTGGGGGACTAGCGGGGGCCTTGGTAGAGACCCAGTACTTC.

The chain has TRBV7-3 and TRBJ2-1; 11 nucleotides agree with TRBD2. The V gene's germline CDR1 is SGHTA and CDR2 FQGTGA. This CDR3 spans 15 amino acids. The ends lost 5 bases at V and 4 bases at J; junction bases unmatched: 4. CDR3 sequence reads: CASSPRLAGYNEQFF. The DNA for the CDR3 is TGTGCCAGCAGCCCGAGACTAGCGGGGTACAATGAGCAGTTCTTC.

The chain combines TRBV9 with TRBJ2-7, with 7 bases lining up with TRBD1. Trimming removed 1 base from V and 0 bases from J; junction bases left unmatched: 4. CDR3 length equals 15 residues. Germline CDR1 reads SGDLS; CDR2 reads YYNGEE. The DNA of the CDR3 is TGTGCCAGCAGCGTAACAGGGGTCAGCTCCTACGAGCAGTACTTC. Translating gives CASSVTGVSSYEQYF.

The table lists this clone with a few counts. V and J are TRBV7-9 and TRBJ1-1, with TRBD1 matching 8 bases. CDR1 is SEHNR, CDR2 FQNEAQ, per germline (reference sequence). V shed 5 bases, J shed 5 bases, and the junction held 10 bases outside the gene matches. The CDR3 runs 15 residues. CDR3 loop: CASSARDRGGTEAFF. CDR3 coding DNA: TGTGCCAGCAGCGCCCGAGACAGGGGTGGGACTGAAGCTTTCTTT.

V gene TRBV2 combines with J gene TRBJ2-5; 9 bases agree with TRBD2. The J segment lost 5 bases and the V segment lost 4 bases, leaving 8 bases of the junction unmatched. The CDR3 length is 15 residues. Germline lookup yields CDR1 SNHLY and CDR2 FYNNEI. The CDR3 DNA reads TGTGCCAGCAGTGGGGCGGGAGGGCCAGGGGAGACCCAGTACTTC. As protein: CASSGAGGPGETQYF.

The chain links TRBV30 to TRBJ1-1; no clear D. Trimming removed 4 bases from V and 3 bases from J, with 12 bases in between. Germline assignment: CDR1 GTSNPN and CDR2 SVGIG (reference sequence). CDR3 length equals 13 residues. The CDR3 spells CAWKGGFDTEAFF. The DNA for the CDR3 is TGTGCCTGGAAGGGAGGGTTTGACACTGAAGCTTTCTTT.